These T cell receptor beta chains were read from a single sample in a study of blood T cell repertoires in COVID-19. Sequencing used immunoSEQ multiplex PCR; TCRdb keeps in-frame clones, though not all of them. The sample has hundreds of thousands of clones, around 90% seen once. The specimen sequenced was PBMCs or T cells enriched from blood (not recorded which). The receptors were sampled from a woman younger than 45 with acute COVID-19. Each CDR3 is given with its conserved first and last residue. D genes are given only for firm matches. Clone size appears in some rows only: once, few, many, or a class for an expanded clone.

size: NA
V: TRBV30
J: TRBJ1-5
D: TRBD1
CDR3: CAWSVQGVQPQHF
DNA: TGTGCCTGGAGTGTACAGGGGGTTCAGCCCCAGCATTTT

size: NA
V: TRBV18
J: TRBJ2-7
D: TRBD2
CDR3: CASSPGGVEQYF
DNA: TGTGCCAGCTCCCCGGGGGGGGTCGAGCAGTACTTC

size: NA
V: TRBV7-6
J: TRBJ2-7
D: TRBD1
CDR3: CASSLALTTGGAAVYEQYF
DNA: TGTGCCAGCAGCTTAGCCCTAACGACAGGGGGCGCCGCCGTTTACGAGCAGTACTTC

size: NA
V: TRBV27
J: TRBJ1-2
D: NA
CDR3: CASRSFDGYTF
DNA: TGTGCCAGCAGGTCCTTCGATGGCTACACCTTC

size: NA
V: TRBV19
J: TRBJ1-6
D: NA
CDR3: CASSIRRETPLHF
DNA: TGTGCCAGTAGTATTCGCCGGGAGACACCCCTCCACTTT

size: NA
V: TRBV5-4
J: TRBJ2-1
D: TRBD2
CDR3: CASSGIAGRVGNEQFF
DNA: TGTGCCAGCAGCGGAATAGCGGGAAGGGTGGGCAATGAGCAGTTCTTC

size: NA
V: TRBV2
J: TRBJ2-5
D: NA
CDR3: CASIRQAQETQYF
DNA: TGTGCCAGCATCCGACAGGCACAAGAGACCCAGTACTTC

size: NA
V: TRBV9
J: TRBJ1-6
D: NA
CDR3: CASSVTLQANSPLHF
DNA: TGTGCCAGCAGCGTAACCCTACAGGCCAATTCACCCCTCCACTTT

size: NA
V: TRBV5-4
J: TRBJ1-5
D: TRBD1
CDR3: CASSSGRDRDQPQHF
DNA: TGTGCCAGCAGCTCAGGCCGGGACAGGGATCAGCCCCAGCATTTT

size: NA
V: TRBV25-1
J: TRBJ2-3
D: TRBD2
CDR3: CASSGSGLLTDTQYF
DNA: TGTGCCAGCAGTGGGTCGGGACTACTCACAGATACGCAGTATTTT

size: NA
V: TRBV9
J: TRBJ2-1
D: TRBD2
CDR3: CASSLLSGGTSGYEQFF
DNA: TGTGCCAGCAGCCTATTATCAGGTGGGACTAGCGGGTATGAGCAGTTCTTC

size: few
V: TRBV7-9
J: TRBJ2-2
D: NA
CDR3: CASSGNRARPPQNTGELFF
DNA: TGTGCCAGCAGCGGAAACAGGGCCAGACCCCCCCAGAACACCGGGGAGCTGTTTTTT

size: NA
V: TRBV5-1
J: TRBJ1-4
D: TRBD1
CDR3: CASSISKVQGVQEKLFF
DNA: TGCGCCAGCAGCATATCGAAGGTGCAGGGGGTGCAAGAAAAACTGTTTTTT

size: few
V: TRBV7-2
J: TRBJ1-1
D: NA
CDR3: CASSSYRVAEAFF
DNA: TGTGCCAGCAGCTCCTACAGGGTAGCTGAAGCTTTCTTT

size: NA
V: TRBV27
J: TRBJ1-1
D: TRBD1
CDR3: CASSSGTGTEAFF
DNA: TGTGCCAGCAGTTCAGGGACAGGCACTGAAGCTTTCTTT

size: few
V: TRBV28
J: TRBJ1-1
D: NA
CDR3: CASSFFGGDTEAFF
DNA: TGTGCCAGCAGTTTCTTTGGGGGGGACACTGAAGCTTTCTTT